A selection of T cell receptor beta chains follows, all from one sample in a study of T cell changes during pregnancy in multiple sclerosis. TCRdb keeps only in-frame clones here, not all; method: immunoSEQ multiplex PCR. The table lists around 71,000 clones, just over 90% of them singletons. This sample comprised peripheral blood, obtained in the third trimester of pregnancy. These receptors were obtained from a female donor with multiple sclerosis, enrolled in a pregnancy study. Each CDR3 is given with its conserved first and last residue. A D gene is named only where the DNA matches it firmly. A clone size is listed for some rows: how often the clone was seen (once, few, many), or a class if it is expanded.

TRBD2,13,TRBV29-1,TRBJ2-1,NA,TGCAGCGTGACTAGCGGCTCCTACAATGAGCAGTTCTTC,CSVTSGSYNEQFF
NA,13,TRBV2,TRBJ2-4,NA,TGTGCCAGCATCCCGGGGGCCAAAAACATTCAGTACTTC,CASIPGAKNIQYF
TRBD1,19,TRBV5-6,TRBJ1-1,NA,TGTGCCAGCAGCTTGGATCGCCCAAGACAGGGGACAAAGAAAGCTGAAGCTTTCTTT,CASSLDRPRQGTKKAEAFF
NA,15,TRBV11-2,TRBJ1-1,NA,TGTGCCAGCAGCTTAGTGGCCAGGGCCCTGACTGAAGCTTTCTTT,CASSLVARALTEAFF
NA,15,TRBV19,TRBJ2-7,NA,TGTGCCAGTAGTATACGTCAGGGCCTCTCCTACGAGCAGTACTTC,CASSIRQGLSYEQYF
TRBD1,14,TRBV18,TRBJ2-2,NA,TGTGCCAGCTCCGGGACAGCGAACACCGGGGAGCTGTTTTTT,CASSGTANTGELFF
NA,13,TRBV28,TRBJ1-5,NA,TGTGCCAGCAGAACCGGGACACGGGAGCCCCAGCATTTT,CASRTGTREPQHF
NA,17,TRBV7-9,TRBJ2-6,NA,TGTGCCAGACCAGGGGATGCCTCTCTCTCTGGGGCCAACGTCCTGACTTTC,CARPGDASLSGANVLTF
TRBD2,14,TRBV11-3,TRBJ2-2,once,TGTGCCAGCAGCGCCGGACTAGCGGGCGGGGAGCTGTTTTTT,CASSAGLAGGELFF
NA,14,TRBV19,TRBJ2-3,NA,TGTGCCAGTAGTATACAGCGCAGCACAGATACGCAGTATTTT,CASSIQRSTDTQYF
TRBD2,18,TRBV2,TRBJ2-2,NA,TGTGCCACGGCAACGCGACTAGCGGGAGGGCTGAGCTCCGGGGAGCTGTTTTTT,CATATRLAGGLSSGELFF
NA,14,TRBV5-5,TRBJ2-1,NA,TGTGCCAGCAGGGGAGTTTCGGAATACAATGAGCAGTTCTTC,CASRGVSEYNEQFF
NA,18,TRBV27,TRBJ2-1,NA,TGTGCCAGCAGTTTATCCGCGGAGGTAGCGAGCTCCTACAATGAGCAGTTCTTC,CASSLSAEVASSYNEQFF
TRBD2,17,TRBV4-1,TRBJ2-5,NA,TGCGCCAGCAGCCAAGGGTCAGGACTAGCGGGACAAGAGACCCAGTACTTC,CASSQGSGLAGQETQYF
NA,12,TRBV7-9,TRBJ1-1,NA,TGTGCCAGCAGCTTGGGCGGGGCTGAAGCTTTCTTT,CASSLGGAEAFF
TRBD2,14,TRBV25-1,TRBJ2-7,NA,TGTGCCAGCAGTTTCGGGAGGAGGCCCTACGAGCAGTACTTC,CASSFGRRPYEQYF
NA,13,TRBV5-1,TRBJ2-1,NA,TGCGCCAGCAGCTTGTCCGGGGGCAATGAGCAGTTCTTC,CASSLSGGNEQFF
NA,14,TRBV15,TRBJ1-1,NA,TGTGCCACCAGCAGAGGGGGGCTCAGGACTGAAGCTTTCTTT,CATSRGGLRTEAFF
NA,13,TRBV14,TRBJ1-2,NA,TGTGCCAGCAGCCAAGAGCGCAGGGGAGGCTACACCTTC,CASSQERRGGYTF
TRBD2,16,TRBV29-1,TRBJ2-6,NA,TGCAGCGTTTGGGAGGGATGGAGCTCTGGGGCCAACGTCCTGACTTTC,CSVWEGWSSGANVLTF
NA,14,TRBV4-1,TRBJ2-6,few,TGCGCCAGCAGCCGGGCTTCCGGGGCCAACGTCCTGACTTTC,CASSRASGANVLTF
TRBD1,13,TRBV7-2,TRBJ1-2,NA,TGTGCCAGCAGCCCGACAGGGTTTCATGGCTACACCTTC,CASSPTGFHGYTF
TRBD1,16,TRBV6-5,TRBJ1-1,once,TGTGCCAGCAGTTCCCTGACAGGGATGTCGAACACTGAAGCTTTCTTT,CASSSLTGMSNTEAFF
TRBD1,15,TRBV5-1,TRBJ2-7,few,TGCGCCAGCAGCTTGTCAATGGACAGGGGGGGCGAGCAGTACTTC,CASSLSMDRGGEQYF
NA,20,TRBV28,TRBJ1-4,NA,TGTGCCAGCAGCTTTGGCCCAGGACAACTTGGTTTTAAGGATAATGAAAAACTGTTTTTT,CASSFGPGQLGFKDNEKLFF
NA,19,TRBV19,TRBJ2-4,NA,TGTGCCAGTAGTTTTGACTCCCGGGACTCAAAAGGGGCCAAAAACATTCAGTACTTC,CASSFDSRDSKGAKNIQYF
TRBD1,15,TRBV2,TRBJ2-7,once,TGTGCCAGCACCCCGGGACAGGGAATGTACTACGGGCAGTACTTC,CASTPGQGMYYGQYF
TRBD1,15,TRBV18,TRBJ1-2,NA,TGTGCCAGCTCACTAGCGGGACAGGGCAACTATGGCTACACCTTC,CASSLAGQGNYGYTF
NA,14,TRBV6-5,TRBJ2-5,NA,TGTGCCAGCAGTTACGTACGGCAGGAAGAGACCCAGTACTTC,CASSYVRQEETQYF
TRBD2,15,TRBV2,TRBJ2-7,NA,TGTGCCAGCAGTGGCTTGCGGGAGATTTGGTACGAGCAGTACTTC,CASSGLREIWYEQYF
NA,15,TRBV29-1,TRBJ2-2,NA,TGCAGCGTTGGTGGCCCTCACAGGGACACCGGGGAGCTGTTTTTT,CSVGGPHRDTGELFF
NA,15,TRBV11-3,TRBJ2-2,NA,TGTGCCAGCAGCTCTAGAGAGACGAACACCGGGGAGCTGTTTTTT,CASSSRETNTGELFF
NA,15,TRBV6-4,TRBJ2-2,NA,TGTGCCAGCAGTGAGACGAGCCAGGCGCCCGGGGAGCTGTTTTTT,CASSETSQAPGELFF
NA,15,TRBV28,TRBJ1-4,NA,TGTGCCAGCAGTTCACCACAGGACAGTAATGAAAAACTGTTTTTT,CASSSPQDSNEKLFF
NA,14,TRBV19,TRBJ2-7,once,TGTGCCAGTAGTATCCGGGGTGAAGCTTACGAGCAGTACTTC,CASSIRGEAYEQYF
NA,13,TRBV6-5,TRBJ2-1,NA,TGTGCCAGCAGTGTGGACAGTGGGAATGAGCAGTTCTTC,CASSVDSGNEQFF